Following are 5 T cell receptor beta chains from one sample sequenced in a study of blood T cell repertoires in COVID-19. TCRdb's table, derived via immunoSEQ multiplex PCR, lists solely in-frame clones and lacks some. The sample comprises tens of thousands of clones, 77% of which are singletons, and 28% rests with the top ten. The sample comprised peripheral blood. These receptors were taken from a woman in her sixties or seventies with acute or convalescent COVID-19.

V and J are TRBV9 and TRBJ2-7, with 11 bases that match TRBD1. Germline CDR1 is SGDLS and CDR2 is YYNGEE. J gave up 3 bases and V 4 bases, and 12 bases lay outside the gene matches. The CDR3 totals 17 residues. Here the CDR3 reads CASSLDYTGQGVYEQYF. The CDR3, as DNA: TGTGCCAGCAGCCTTGACTATACGGGACAGGGGGTCTACGAGCAGTACTTC.

This clone was observed a handful of times. The chain employs TRBV19 and TRBJ1-5, with TRBD1 as a possible D gene (5 bases). The V gene lost 3 bases and the J gene lost 9 bases, with 15 bases spanning the gap. CDR1 and CDR2 (germline): LNHDA, SQIVND (reference sequence). The CDR3 covers 14 residues. This CDR3 reads CASSMREGIGPQHF. CDR3 DNA sequence: TGTGCCAGTAGTATGAGGGAGGGGATAGGGCCCCAGCATTTT.

The gene calls are TRBV7-8 and TRBJ1-5; TRBD1 is a possible D gene (5 bases). V lost 5 bases and J 6 bases, leaving 11 bases between the germline ends. CDR3 length equals 13 residues. Germline-derived CDR1 and CDR2 are SGHVS and FQNEAQ. For the CDR3, the DNA is TGTGCCAGCAGCCCGCAGGGACTTCAGCCCCAGCATTTT. Protein: CASSPQGLQPQHF.

The rearrangement uses TRBV9 and TRBJ1-1; the D gene is possibly TRBD1 (5 bases). The CDR3 runs to 13 residues. Germline lookup yields CDR1 SGDLS and CDR2 YYNGEE. Trimming took 4 bases from V and 1 from J, leaving 8 bases between them. CDR3 protein: CASSKTANTEAFF. The CDR3 region has the DNA TGTGCCAGCAGCAAGACAGCGAACACTGAAGCTTTCTTT.

This rearrangement joins TRBV6-5 to TRBJ2-1; TRBD2 agrees at 10 bases. This CDR3 has 16 residues. The germline gives CDR1 MNHEY, CDR2 SVGAGI. V trimming: 0 bases; J trimming: 3 bases; junction bases outside the gene matches: 2. The CDR3 loop reads CASSYSWTSGYNEQFF. CDR3 DNA sequence: TGTGCCAGCAGTTACTCGTGGACTAGCGGCTACAATGAGCAGTTCTTC.